Following are 6 T cell receptor beta chains from one sample sequenced in a study of CD8 T cells in ankylosing spondylitis. TCRdb recomputed calls from the 5' RACE reads with MiXCR, one row per CDR3 protein. The table shows tens of thousands of distinct CDR3 sequences, with 27% occurring only once. The sample consisted of blood, either unsorted or a sorted T cell fraction (not recorded which). The receptors derive from a male donor with ankylosing spondylitis or in good health (not recorded which).

CDR3 in amino acids: CASRHRGANEKLFF. DNA of the CDR3: TGTGCCAGCAGACACCGGGGGGCTAATGAAAAACTGTTTTTT. V usage is TRBV6-1 and J usage is TRBJ1-4; D is perhaps TRBD1 (5 bases). The V end lost 6 bases, the J end lost 3 bases, and 11 bases lay between the germline ends. This CDR3 is built from 14 residues. CDR1 and CDR2 (germline): MNHNS, SASEGT.

The rearrangement joins TRBV6-1 to TRBJ1-5; no clear D. Trimming stripped 7 bases from V and 0 bases from J, with 13 bases between. This CDR3 region has 15 residues. From germline, CDR1 is MNHNS and CDR2 SASEGT. Here the CDR3 reads CASNFEAYSNQPQHF. The CDR3 region has the DNA TGTGCCAGCAACTTCGAAGCATATAGCAATCAGCCCCAGCATTTT.

The chain combines TRBV20-1 with TRBJ2-7; D is tentatively TRBD1 or TRBD2 (5 bases each). The V gene's germline CDR1 is DFQATT and CDR2 SNEGSKA (reference sequence). There are 13 residues in the CDR3. Between the trimmed V and J ends, which lost 0 bases and 6 bases, there was a span of 12 bases. CDR3 in DNA: TGCAGTGCTAGAGATTTTCGGGGCCTCGAGCAGTACTTC. Amino acids: CSARDFRGLEQYF.

This clonotype was counted ten times or more. The V call is TRBV30, the J call TRBJ2-2; D is possibly TRBD2 (5 bases). The CDR3 has 16 residues. Germline-derived CDR1 and CDR2 are GTSNPN and SVGIG (reference sequence). Between the trimmed V and J ends, which lost 0 bases and 5 bases, there was a span of 16 bases. The CDR3 sequence: CAWSVQVGVGTGELFF. The CDR3 region has the DNA TGTGCCTGGAGTGTACAAGTGGGAGTGGGTACCGGGGAGCTGTTTTTT. The full variable domain, its missing parts supplied by reference TRBV30 and TRBJ2-2, is SQTIHQWPATLVQPVGSPLSLECTVEGTSNPNLYWYRQAAGRGLQLLFYSVGIGQISSEVPQNLSASRPQDRQFILSSKKLLLSDSGFYLCAWSVQVGVGTGELFFGEGSRLTVL.

This clonotype occurred many times. The chain's CDR3 is CSAIEPGLAGRRYEQYF. In DNA, the CDR3 is TGCAGTGCCATCGAACCGGGACTAGCGGGAAGGAGATACGAGCAGTACTTC. The V call is TRBV20-1, the J call TRBJ2-7; TRBD2 aligns across 13 bases. Germline V lookup: CDR1 DFQATT, CDR2 SNEGSKA (reference sequence). V shed 6 bases, J shed 4 bases, and the junction held 15 bases outside the gene matches. CDR3 length: 17 residues.

This clonotype was recorded a few times. The rearrangement joins TRBV7-2 to TRBJ1-3; D perhaps matches TRBD1 (5 bases). Germline CDR1 reads SGHTA; CDR2 reads FQGNSA. Trimming removed 2 bases from V and 2 bases from J, with 10 bases in between. The CDR3 length is 15 residues. CDR3 region: CASSLSTGTGNTIYF. The CDR3 nucleotides are TGTGCCAGCAGCTTAAGCACAGGAACTGGAAACACCATATATTTT.